This T cell receptor (beta chain) was recovered during a study of OX40 agonist ivuxolimab in advanced cancers. As for the study in general: Intravenous ivuxolimab was administered to patients every 2 weeks at 0.01 to 10 mg/kg. Study-wide points: Partial responders receiving 0.1-3.0 mg/kg showed among the lowest clonal expansion.

Produced via immunoSEQ multiplex PCR; TCRdb's table is partial and in-frame only. This table holds 68,000 or so clones, more than 70% found once. V was clipped by 0 bases and J by 5 bases, with 6 bases between them. There are 13 residues in the CDR3. Germline CDR1 is SGHRS and CDR2 is YFSETQ. Of note for this clone: Its antigen is unknown.

Patients had blood sampled at baseline and again on cycle 4 day 1 and cycle 7 day 1. The receptor was isolated from an adult with an advanced solid tumor such as melanoma, head and neck, liver or kidney cancer. The sequencing used CD4+ or CD8+ T cells sorted from blood, collected in a trial of the OX40 agonist ivuxolimab. J is TRBJ1-5 and V is TRBV5-1; no reliable D call. In nucleotides, the CDR3 is TGCGCCAGCAGCTTGGTCCCCGATCAGCCCCAGCATTTT. It translates to CASSLVPDQPQHF.